These T cell receptor beta chains were read from a single sample in a study of identical twins. TCRdb independently ran MiXCR on the 5' RACE reads; one entry per CDR3 protein. There are some 760,000 distinct CDR3 sequences in the sample; roughly 20% occur only once, and 10% to 15% lies in the top ten. Another study also made use of these data, one on T cells expressing NK-cell markers.

The sample comprised PBMCs. All receptors come from a young woman in good health. Each CDR3 is given with its conserved first and last residue. Each record gives: D gene, J gene, V gene, clone size, CDR3 protein, CDR3 DNA. D genes are given only for firm matches. Expanded clones are given a class, and other clones once, few, many or no size at all.

D: .
J: TRBJ2-5
V: TRBV5-1
size: .
CDR3: CASSLATTNQETQYF
DNA: TGCGCCAGCAGCTTGGCGACAACAAACCAAGAGACCCAGTACTTC

D: TRBD1
J: TRBJ1-6
V: TRBV7-9
size: .
CDR3: CASRSDRVNSPLHF
DNA: TGTGCCAGCAGGTCCGACAGGGTCAATTCACCCCTCCACTTT

D: .
J: TRBJ2-3
V: TRBV5-5
size: many
CDR3: CASSFQGTDTQYF
DNA: TGTGCCAGCAGCTTTCAGGGGACAGATACGCAGTATTTT

D: .
J: TRBJ1-1
V: TRBV6-1
size: few
CDR3: CASLQGPLNTEAFF
DNA: TGTGCCAGCTTGCAGGGGCCATTGAACACTGAAGCTTTCTTT

D: .
J: TRBJ2-3
V: TRBV7-7
size: few
CDR3: CASSLGAVTSTDTQYF
DNA: TGTGCCAGCAGCTTGGGTGCGGTTACTAGCACAGATACGCAGTATTTT

D: .
J: TRBJ1-5
V: TRBV10-3
size: .
CDR3: CAISESVPSNQPQHF
DNA: TGTGCCATCAGTGAGTCGGTCCCTAGCAATCAGCCCCAGCATTTT

D: .
J: TRBJ2-5
V: TRBV10-3
size: .
CDR3: CAISDYQETQYF
DNA: TGTGCCATCAGTGACTACCAAGAGACCCAGTACTTC

D: TRBD1
J: TRBJ2-1
V: TRBV12-3/TRBV12-4
size: .
CDR3: CATPDRVDEQFF
DNA: TGTGCCACCCCGGACAGGGTTGATGAGCAGTTCTTC

D: .
J: TRBJ2-5
V: TRBV19
size: .
CDR3: CASSASLGQETQYF
DNA: TGTGCCAGTAGTGCTAGCCTCGGACAAGAGACCCAGTACTTC

D: .
J: TRBJ2-3
V: TRBV7-9
size: .
CDR3: CASSWTTRTDTQYF
DNA: TGTGCCAGCAGCTGGACAACTCGCACAGATACGCAGTATTTT

D: TRBD2
J: TRBJ2-1
V: TRBV5-1
size: few
CDR3: CASSLVLAGVYNEQFF
DNA: TGCGCCAGCAGCTTGGTACTAGCGGGAGTGTACAATGAGCAGTTCTTC

D: TRBD2
J: TRBJ2-5
V: TRBV29-1
size: .
CDR3: CSVLRMGLAEGGRETQYF
DNA: TGCAGCGTCCTAAGGATGGGACTAGCGGAGGGGGGGCGGGAGACCCAGTACTTC

D: TRBD2
J: TRBJ2-4
V: TRBV12-3/TRBV12-4
size: .
CDR3: CASSLGRLAGFKAKNIQYF
DNA: TGTGCCAGCAGTTTAGGGAGACTAGCGGGGTTTAAAGCCAAAAACATTCAGTACTTC

D: .
J: TRBJ2-2
V: TRBV29-1
size: many
CDR3: CSGMNTGELFF
DNA: TGCAGCGGGATGAACACCGGGGAGCTGTTTTTT

D: .
J: TRBJ2-7
V: TRBV5-1
size: .
CDR3: CASSLGLAYYEQYF
DNA: TGCGCCAGCAGCTTGGGTCTAGCGTACTACGAGCAGTACTTC

D: .
J: TRBJ1-6
V: TRBV12-3/TRBV12-4
size: few
CDR3: CASSLSVGGVSPLHF
DNA: TGTGCCAGCAGTTTAAGCGTGGGTGGAGTGTCACCCCTCCACTTT